The entry below gives a single T cell receptor (beta chain) sequence along with its context. Deletions cut 4 bases from V and 4 bases from J, with 13 bases between. The CDR3 contains 14 residues. Germline CDR1 reads SGHDN; CDR2 reads FVKESK. These data come from a study of T cell responses to AZD1222 COVID-19 vaccine. Study-wide background: Pooled in the analysis were second doses at about 4 or about 12 weeks.

Sequencing used immunoSEQ multiplex PCR; TCRdb keeps in-frame clones, though not all of them. The sample includes about 120,000 clones, approximately 84% of them seen just once. The source of this sequence is an adult in good health. This chain connects TRBV14 to TRBJ1-2; TRBD1 is a possible D gene (5 bases). The sequences come from peripheral blood, collected on day 0 of AZD1222 vaccination. CDR3 DNA sequence: TGTGCCAGCAGCCGAGACAGACAAATCTATGGCTACACCTTC. The encoded protein is CASSRDRQIYGYTF.